These T cell receptor beta chains were read from a single sample in a study of CXCR3-negative and CXCR3-positive naive CD8 T cells. TCRdb re-called the 5' RACE reads; every CDR3 protein appears as one record, without DNA. In total, the table holds approximately 100,000 distinct CDR3 sequences. The specimen was naive CXCR3+ CD8+ T cells from blood. The receptors were sampled from a human donor in good health. Some clones in this sample may be carry-over from other donors' samples. The CDR3 runs from the conserved cysteine through the conserved F or W. The order of the fields is V gene, J gene, CDR3 protein.

V gene: TRBV23-1
J gene: TRBJ2-3
CDR3 protein: CASSQSSVCSTDTQYF

V gene: TRBV29-1
J gene: TRBJ2-2
CDR3 protein: CSVEDLVTPGELFF

V gene: TRBV12-3/TRBV12-4
J gene: TRBJ2-2
CDR3 protein: CASSFLPQTNTGELFF

V gene: TRBV28
J gene: TRBJ1-6
CDR3 protein: CASRGDRGTGKKTLHF

V gene: TRBV4-1
J gene: TRBJ1-1
CDR3 protein: CASSQRGGTGSLLMNTEAFF

V gene: TRBV28
J gene: TRBJ1-3
CDR3 protein: CASSFGPTFTGNTIYF

V gene: TRBV28
J gene: TRBJ2-5
CDR3 protein: CASTEDLGAQYF

V gene: TRBV7-3
J gene: TRBJ2-1
CDR3 protein: CASSIDLFGEQFF

V gene: TRBV10-3
J gene: TRBJ2-1
CDR3 protein: CAISAVGLDNEQFF

V gene: TRBV6-2/TRBV6-3
J gene: TRBJ1-1
CDR3 protein: CASSYQGNTEAFF

V gene: TRBV9
J gene: TRBJ2-7
CDR3 protein: CASSDTGQGSNEQYF

V gene: TRBV7-8
J gene: TRBJ2-5
CDR3 protein: CASSGTTGQPEETQYF

V gene: TRBV20-1
J gene: TRBJ2-3
CDR3 protein: CSARPRAFTDTQYF

V gene: TRBV12-3/TRBV12-4
J gene: TRBJ2-3
CDR3 protein: CATEGVPTDTQYF

V gene: TRBV7-6
J gene: TRBJ2-7
CDR3 protein: CASSLTRGYEQYF

V gene: TRBV6-5
J gene: TRBJ2-2
CDR3 protein: CASRTGAGELFF

V gene: TRBV28
J gene: TRBJ2-1
CDR3 protein: CASSFGLGNEQFF

V gene: TRBV15
J gene: TRBJ2-7
CDR3 protein: CATSMGAGATYEQYF

V gene: TRBV2
J gene: TRBJ2-2
CDR3 protein: CASSPTTGETGELFF

V gene: TRBV27
J gene: TRBJ2-2
CDR3 protein: CATQPQNTGELFF